This T cell receptor (beta chain) was observed in a study of regulatory T cells in long-lasting Graves disease. Study context: Newly diagnosed Graves' patients had under 3 months of antithyroid drugs. Study findings and constraints: Persistent-disease Graves' patients showed less TCR diversity than new cases. New patients shared approximately 1,000 public clonotypes, and persistent patients shared more, with under 3,000.

V lost 2 bases, J lost 0 bases, and 13 bases lay in between. Germline loops: CDR1 KGHSY, CDR2 FQNENV. CDR3 length: 17 residues. Assembly of TCR beta libraries relied on iRepertoire HTBI primers together with Arm-PCR of CDR3 regions. TCRdb reprocessed the multiplex PCR reads via MiXCR and lists one record per CDR3 protein. This sample carries 360,000 or so distinct CDR3 sequences, about 11% of them seen once, and the ten largest clones take about 19%. Time point in this sample: newly diagnosed GD, antithyroid drugs for less than 3 months. After RNA was extracted from PBMCs, the TCR library was made from it. In this cohort, patients came from an endocrinology department located in Xi'an, China. This clonotype has a count of ten or more. Its specificity is unknown. In addition, the sample was reused for a study of T cells in Graves' hyperthyroidism and ophthalmopathy.

The V gene is TRBV16, the J gene TRBJ1-4; tentatively, D is TRBD1 (6 bases). This sequence was found in a woman aged 18-35 years with Graves disease. Material: peripheral blood mononuclear cells (PBMCs), obtained at new diagnosis, from a patient treated with antithyroid drugs. DNA for the CDR3: TGTGCCAGCAGCCAACCGGACAGCCCGGCAACTAATGAAAAACTGTTTTTT. Amino acids: CASSQPDSPATNEKLFF. The full variable domain, in which reference TRBV16 and TRBJ1-4 provide the parts outside the CDR3, is GEEVAQTPKHLVRGEGQKAKLYCAPIKGHSYVFWYQQVLKNEFKFLISFQNENVFDETGMPKERFSAKCLPNSPCSLEIQATKLEDSAVYFCASSQPDSPATNEKLFFGSGTQLSVL.